The 10 T cell receptor beta chains given below trace back to one sample, sequenced in a study of control samples from healthy donors and cancer patients. Sequenced by immunoSEQ multiplex PCR; TCRdb stores in-frame clones only, minus some. This table has under 85,000 clones, about 92% appearing once. The sequencing sample was made of PBMCs. The receptor source for this set is a man in his sixties with colorectal cancer.

This chain joins TRBV2 and TRBJ2-5, with D possibly being TRBD1 (5 bases). The CDR3 covers 12 residues. Germline-derived CDR1 and CDR2 are SNHLY and FYNNEI. V lost 2 bases and J 4 bases, leaving 5 bases between the germline ends. The CDR3 DNA is TGTGCCAGCAGTGAACAGGGAGAGACCCAGTACTTC. Translated, it gives CASSEQGETQYF.

The chain is built from TRBV6-5 and TRBJ2-2; the match to TRBD2 covers 7 bases. Germline CDR1 and CDR2: MNHEY and SVGAGI. This CDR3 is built from 15 residues. Germline trimming cut 6 bases from V and 7 bases from J; bases unmatched to any gene: 11. CDR3 residues: CASRSFGGSGGELFF. CDR3 nucleotides: TGTGCCAGCAGGTCCTTCGGGGGGTCGGGCGGGGAGCTGTTTTTT.

This chain links TRBV5-1 with TRBJ2-3; the D gene is possibly TRBD2 (6 bases). Germline assignment: CDR1 SGHRS and CDR2 YFSETQ. The CDR3 length is 18 residues. Deletions cut 5 bases from V and 0 bases from J, with 22 bases between. Written as DNA, the CDR3 is TGCGCCAGCAGACCGAATGCAAATAGCGGAGCTAGCACAGATACGCAGTATTTT. It specifies CASRPNANSGASTDTQYF. Looking up the rest from reference TRBV5-1 and TRBJ2-3 gives the full variable domain: KAGVTQTPRYLIKTRGQQVTLSCSPISGHRSVSWYQQTPGQGLQFLFEYFSETQRNKGNFPGRFSGRQFSNSRSEMNVSTLELGDSALYLCASRPNANSGASTDTQYFGPGTRLTVL.

This chain uses TRBV10-3 with TRBJ2-7, with a weak D call TRBD2 (7 bases). Germline CDR1 ENHRY, CDR2 SYGVKD. The V gene lost 0 bases and the J gene lost 5 bases, with 14 bases spanning the gap. The CDR3 runs 15 residues. The CDR3 region has the DNA TGTGCCATCAGTGAGTCAGGGGGGGTGACTGACGAGCAGTACTTC. This codes for CAISESGGVTDEQYF.

The CDR3 here is CASSIDARDTYNEQFF. For the CDR3, the DNA is TGTGCCAGTAGTATAGATGCCCGGGACACTTACAATGAGCAGTTCTTC. The chain has TRBV19 and TRBJ2-1; the D gene is possibly TRBD1 (6 bases). V was clipped by 0 bases and J by 4 bases, with 13 bases between them. The CDR3 is made up of 16 amino acids. Germline loops: CDR1 LNHDA, CDR2 SQIVND (reference sequence).

This rearrangement joins TRBV7-2 to TRBJ1-6; 8 bases match TRBD1. Germline assignment: CDR1 SGHTA and CDR2 FQGNSA. Trimming cost V 1 base and J 8 bases; bases outside gene matches: 7. The CDR3 loop spans 16 amino acids. Here the CDR3 reads CASSLVRDRTYSPLHF. The CDR3 nucleotides read TGTGCCAGCAGCTTAGTGAGGGACAGGACCTATTCACCCCTCCACTTT.

This clone was observed a single time. CDR3: CASSLDTDTQYF. CDR3 in DNA: TGCGCCAGCAGCTTGGACACAGATACGCAGTATTTT. The gene calls are TRBV5-1 and TRBJ2-3; D is undetermined. The CDR3 totals 12 residues. Trimming shortened V by 0 bases and J by 2 bases, and 1 base separated the two germline ends. CDR1 and CDR2 from the germline V gene are SGHRS and YFSETQ.

The J gene is TRBJ1-1, the V gene TRBV30; D perhaps matches TRBD1 (6 bases). Trimming removed 1 base at V and 1 base at J, with 10 bases between. The CDR3 is 14 residues long. Per germline, CDR1 GTSNPN and CDR2 SVGIG (reference sequence). CDR3 nucleotide sequence: TGTGCCTGGAGTGCGGGGGGCAAGAACACTGAAGCTTTCTTT. Protein product: CAWSAGGKNTEAFF. Variable domain in full (rest from reference TRBV30 and TRBJ1-1): SQTIHQWPATLVQPVGSPLSLECTVEGTSNPNLYWYRQAAGRGLQLLFYSVGIGQISSEVPQNLSASRPQDRQFILSSKKLLLSDSGFYLCAWSAGGKNTEAFFGQGTRLTVV.

The V call is TRBV6-2 or TRBV6-3, the J call TRBJ1-6; D remains unclear. CDR1 and CDR2 (germline): MNHEY, SVGEGT. V was trimmed by 6 bases and J by 9 bases, leaving 6 bases between them. The CDR3 consists of 11 residues. The CDR3: CASSSSSPLHF. CDR3 coding DNA: TGTGCCAGCAGCTCCTCTTCACCCCTCCACTTT.

This clone was recorded a few times. The rearrangement uses TRBV6-5 and TRBJ2-3; TRBD1 might be the D (6 bases). CDR1 and CDR2 from the germline V gene are MNHEY and SVGAGI. This CDR3 has 14 residues. V was shortened by 6 bases and J by 2 bases, with 12 bases between the two germline ends. CDR3 bases: TGTGCCAGCAGGGTACAGGGTTCCACAGATACGCAGTATTTT. Translated, it gives CASRVQGSTDTQYF.